This entry concerns a single T cell receptor (beta chain). The antigen is undetermined. The data are from a study of a mutant IDH1 vaccine in newly diagnosed glioma. The wider study: Pretreatment consisted of radiotherapy, temozolomide, or both, with most receiving both.

Time point in this sample: baseline, week 1 (first vaccination visit). Treatment meaning: pre-vaccination baseline after standard-of-care therapy. The study enrolled donors with new WHO grade 3 or 4 IDH1-mutant, ATRX-lost astrocytomas. General study points: Researchers report vaccine-induced immune responses in 93.3% of patients.

Generated by immunoSEQ multiplex PCR, the TCRdb table keeps only in-frame clones and is missing some. The sample lists approximately 36,000 clones; roughly 92% were seen once. This material consisted of PBMCs, taken from a glioma patient treated with radiotherapy, temozolomide or both. The source of this sequence is a man younger than 35 with glioma.

CDR3 nucleotides: TGCGCCAGCAGCCAAGCCACAGGAAGGAGCTACGAGCAGTACTTC. It specifies CASSQATGRSYEQYF. V usage is TRBV4-3 and J usage is TRBJ2-7; a possible D gene is TRBD1 (5 bases). Deletions cut 1 base from V and 3 bases from J, with 13 bases between. The germline V gene encodes CDR1 LGHNA and CDR2 YSLEER. CDR3 size: 15 residues.